These 9 T cell receptor beta chains were sequenced from one sample in a study of blood T cell repertoires in COVID-19. The protocol was immunoSEQ multiplex PCR, while the TCRdb copy is restricted to in-frame clones and leaves out a portion. This table has around 97,000 clones, more than 75% appearing once. Material for sequencing was peripheral blood. The receptors stem from a human donor in a cohort sampled during active COVID-19.

The chain uses TRBV7-9 and TRBJ2-2; 10 bases line up with TRBD2. This CDR3 has 16 amino acids. V shed 4 bases and J 1 base; nucleotides not matched to a gene: 3. From germline, CDR1 is SEHNR and CDR2 FQNEAQ (reference sequence). For the CDR3, the DNA is TGTGCCAGCAGCTCAGGACTAGCGGTGAACACCGGGGAGCTGTTTTTT. Amino acid sequence: CASSSGLAVNTGELFF.

The chain has TRBV19 and TRBJ2-6, with TRBD1 as a possible D gene (5 bases). The germline V and J ends were trimmed by 7 bases and 0 bases, with 7 bases remaining between them. CDR1 LNHDA and CDR2 SQIVND come from the germline V gene (reference sequence). This CDR3 is built from 14 residues. The chain's CDR3 is CASKGISGANVLTF. Here the CDR3 DNA reads TGTGCCAGTAAGGGGATCTCTGGGGCCAACGTCCTGACTTTC. Based on the CDR3 plus reference TRBV19 and TRBJ2-6, the full variable domain is DGGITQSPKYLFRKEGQNVTLSCEQNLNHDAMYWYRQDPGQGLRLIYYSQIVNDFQKGDIAEGYSVSREKKESFPLTVTSAQKNPTAFYLCASKGISGANVLTFGAGSRLTVL.

This chain joins TRBV5-1 and TRBJ1-2; 10 bases agree with TRBD1. V was pared by 6 bases and J by 6 bases, with 5 bases of the junction left unmatched. Germline CDR1 SGHRS, CDR2 YFSETQ. The CDR3 length is 13 residues. For the CDR3, the DNA is TGCGCCAGCACACCCGGGACAGGGGATGGCTACACCTTC. Translated, it gives CASTPGTGDGYTF.

The V gene is TRBV5-1, the J gene TRBJ1-1; 12 nucleotides agree with TRBD1. Germline V gene data show CDR1 as SGHRS and CDR2 as YFSETQ. The CDR3 extends over 16 amino acids. V lost 6 bases to trimming and J lost 1 base; unmatched junction nucleotides: 7. The CDR3 sequence: CASNTGTGGENTEAFF. CDR3 DNA sequence: TGCGCCAGCAACACCGGGACAGGGGGCGAGAACACTGAAGCTTTCTTT.

The chain uses TRBV9 and TRBJ2-7, with TRBD2 matching over 10 bases. CDR3 length equals 15 residues. From germline, CDR1 is SGDLS and CDR2 YYNGEE. Trimming cost V 0 bases and J 3 bases; bases outside gene matches: 3. This chain's CDR3 is CASSVAAGGFYEQYF. The CDR3 DNA is TGTGCCAGCAGCGTAGCAGCGGGGGGGTTCTACGAGCAGTACTTC.

This clone has just a few counts. The rearrangement links TRBV5-5 to TRBJ1-2; TRBD1 agrees at 8 bases. The CDR3 runs to 14 residues. Germline V gene sequence: CDR1 SGHKS, CDR2 YYEKEE (reference sequence). The ends lost 4 bases at V and 8 bases at J; junction bases unmatched: 10. The CDR3 loop reads CASSGDRQDLGYTF. The CDR3 DNA reads TGTGCCAGCAGCGGGGACAGGCAAGACCTAGGCTACACCTTC. Variable domain in full (rest from reference TRBV5-5 and TRBJ1-2): DAGVTQSPTHLIKTRGQQVTLRCSPISGHKSVSWYQQVLGQGPQFIFQYYEKEERGRGNFPDRFSARQFPNYSSELNVNALLLGDSALYLCASSGDRQDLGYTFGSGTRLTVV.

This clone was counted a few times. The V gene is TRBV5-4, the J gene TRBJ2-2; a weak D match, TRBD2 (5 bases). CDR1 is SGHNT and CDR2 is YYREEE in the germline V gene (reference sequence). CDR3 length: 14 amino acids. V dropped 6 bases and J dropped 4 bases, with 13 bases sitting between them. The CDR3 sequence: CASNRGKGTGELFF. The CDR3 region has the DNA TGTGCCAGCAATAGAGGGAAGGGCACCGGGGAGCTGTTTTTT.

The rearrangement joins TRBV2 to TRBJ1-1; TRBD1 matches 7 bases. V lost 4 bases, J lost 14 bases, and 13 bases stayed unmatched. This CDR3 is built from 13 residues. Germline V gene sequence: CDR1 SNHLY, CDR2 FYNNEI. CDR3 DNA sequence: TGTGCCAGCAGTGCCCCGGGACAGCCGGCCCCCTTCTTT. Its translation: CASSAPGQPAPFF.

This chain links TRBV5-1 with TRBJ2-3; 8 bases are a match to TRBD2. This CDR3 contains 15 residues. The germline gives CDR1 SGHRS, CDR2 YFSETQ. Trimming removed 3 bases from V and 1 base from J; junction bases left unmatched: 4. As DNA, the CDR3 is TGCGCCAGCAGCTCGGGGGGGCCAGGCACAGATACGCAGTATTTT. Translated: CASSSGGPGTDTQYF.